Below are 31 T cell receptor beta chains sequenced from a single sample in a study of blood T cell repertoires in COVID-19. Method: immunoSEQ multiplex PCR; TCRdb's copy keeps in-frame clones and lacks some. The sample lists 30,000 to 40,000 clones, around 90% seen once, with 5.5% to 7.5% in the top ten. The specimen sequenced was peripheral blood. The receptor set was obtained from a human donor in a cohort sampled during active COVID-19.

The chain links TRBV3-1 (or the pseudogene TRBV3-2) to TRBJ1-6; D gene ambiguous. This CDR3 has 14 amino acids. The V gene's germline CDR1 is LGHDT and CDR2 YNNKEL (reference sequence). V lost 1 base and J 7 bases, leaving 8 bases between the germline ends. CDR3 nucleotides: TGTGCCAGCAGCCAAGTCGCGGGAAATTCACCCCTCCACTTT. Translated: CASSQVAGNSPLHF.

The genes are TRBV5-1 and TRBJ2-1, with 7 bases fitting TRBD2. Losses at the gene ends were 2 bases for V and 4 bases for J; bases not matched to a gene: 6. There are 15 residues in the CDR3. The germline CDR1 and CDR2 sequences are SGHRS and YFSETQ. CDR3 nucleotides: TGCGCCAGCAGCTTAGAGCTAGCGGAGTACAATGAGCAGTTCTTC. Its protein is CASSLELAEYNEQFF.

The V call is TRBV10-2, the J call TRBJ2-1; 9 positions agree with TRBD1. The germline gives CDR1 WSHSY, CDR2 SAAADI. The trim removed 10 bases at V and 9 bases at J, leaving 4 bases unmatched. The CDR3 covers 11 residues. CDR3 sequence (DNA): TGCGCCACCACAGGGGGCGTTGAGCAGTTCTTC. It codes for CATTGGVEQFF.

The gene calls are TRBV4-2 and TRBJ2-3; 13 nucleotides agree with TRBD2. There are 17 residues in the CDR3. Germline V CDR1 and CDR2: LGHNA, YNFKEQ. The V segment lost 0 bases and the J segment 4 bases; nucleotides outside the gene matches: 4. The CDR3 loop reads CASSQEGLAGRADTQYF. CDR3 bases: TGTGCCAGCAGCCAAGAGGGACTAGCGGGGCGAGCAGATACGCAGTATTTT.

The chain combines TRBV6-5 with TRBJ2-7; D might be TRBD1 (5 bases). The CDR3 runs 11 residues. The V gene lost 7 bases and the J gene lost 9 bases, with 13 bases spanning the gap. Germline V gives CDR1 MNHEY, CDR2 SVGAGI. The CDR3 reads CASNQQVGQYF. Written as DNA, the CDR3 is TGTGCCAGCAACCAACAGGTGGGGCAGTACTTC.

A few counts support this clone. The gene calls are TRBV27 and TRBJ1-2; D remains ambiguous. V shed 4 bases and J shed 8 bases, with 11 bases lying between them. The germline CDR1 and CDR2 sequences are MNHEY and SMNVEV (reference sequence). The CDR3 contains 12 residues. The CDR3 reads CASSSGSSGYTF. CDR3 coding DNA: TGTGCCAGCAGTTCGGGGTCCTCAGGCTACACCTTC.

The V and J genes are TRBV7-2 and TRBJ2-1, with D possibly being TRBD1 (5 bases). V was cut by 1 base and J by 0 bases, with 16 bases left in between. Germline loops: CDR1 SGHTA, CDR2 FQGNSA. The CDR3 spans 18 residues. The CDR3 loop is CASSLGPPRDSSYNEQFF. As DNA, the CDR3 is TGTGCCAGCAGCTTAGGACCTCCCAGGGATAGCTCCTACAATGAGCAGTTCTTC.

The rearrangement uses TRBV15 and TRBJ2-1; 10 bases are a match to TRBD2. This CDR3 contains 17 residues. CDR1 LNHNV and CDR2 YYDKDF come from the germline V gene (reference sequence). Trimming cost V 0 bases and J 9 bases; bases outside gene matches: 11. Here the CDR3 DNA reads TGTGCCACCAGCAGAGATCGCGGAGCGGGGGGGCTGGTTGAGCAGTTCTTC. Protein product: CATSRDRGAGGLVEQFF.

The rearrangement joins TRBV3-1 (or the pseudogene TRBV3-2) to TRBJ2-1; TRBD2 agrees at 8 bases. This CDR3 is 16 amino acids long. Germline trimming cut 0 bases from V and 9 bases from J; bases unmatched to any gene: 10. Germline V lookup: CDR1 LGHDT, CDR2 YNNKEL (reference sequence). The DNA for the CDR3 is TGTGCCAGCAGCCAAGAGGACGGGGGGGCCTTGGGTGAGCAGTTCTTC. Protein product: CASSQEDGGALGEQFF.

V gene TRBV14 combines with J gene TRBJ1-2, with no clear D. The CDR3 has 15 amino acids. Per germline, CDR1 SGHDN and CDR2 FVKESK. Trimming left V 0 bases short and J 7 bases short, with 15 bases between. CDR3 in DNA: TGTGCCAGCAGCCAAGAGTACAGACGTGCGGGTGGCTACACCTTC. Encoded protein: CASSQEYRRAGGYTF.

This chain joins TRBV5-4 and TRBJ1-5, with 8 bases fitting TRBD1. The CDR3 consists of 14 residues. With V trimmed by 0 bases and J by 7 bases, 3 bases remained unmatched. CDR1 and CDR2 from the germline V gene are SGHNT and YYREEE (reference sequence). Here the CDR3 reads CASSLDRGNQPQHF. DNA for the CDR3: TGTGCCAGCAGCTTGGACAGGGGGAACCAGCCCCAGCATTTT. Complete variable domain (other parts from reference TRBV5-4 and TRBJ1-5): ETGVTQSPTHLIKTRGQQVTLRCSSQSGHNTVSWYQQALGQGPQFIFQYYREEENGRGNFPPRFSGLQFPNYSSELNVNALELDDSALYLCASSLDRGNQPQHFGDGTRLSIL.

This chain connects TRBV7-9 to TRBJ2-1; perhaps TRBD2 as D (6 bases). Germline V gene lookup returns CDR1 SEHNR and CDR2 FQNEAQ (reference sequence). The CDR3 runs to 16 residues. V lost 8 bases to trimming and J lost 7 bases, with 24 bases between them. This chain's CDR3 is CASLPWSSLARNEQFF. Written as DNA, the CDR3 is TGTGCCAGCCTCCCTTGGTCAAGCCTAGCGAGGAATGAGCAGTTCTTC.

This chain links TRBV3-1 (or the pseudogene TRBV3-2) with TRBJ1-1; 8 bases agree with TRBD1. The CDR3 consists of 16 residues. In germline, CDR1 is LGHDT, CDR2 YNNKEL (reference sequence). After removal of 3 bases from V and 1 base from J, the junction contained 7 bases not matched to a gene. The CDR3 bases are TGTGCCAGCAGCCAGCTCAGGGGGCGGGGGAACACTGAAGCTTTCTTT. As protein: CASSQLRGRGNTEAFF.

CDR3 DNA: TGCGCCAGCAGCCAAGAAGGTCCGGGGTTCCAAGAGACCCAGTACTTC. It is translated as CASSQEGPGFQETQYF. This sequence joins TRBV4-1 and TRBJ2-5, with D perhaps matching TRBD2 (5 bases). Trimming removed 0 bases at V and 1 base at J, with 12 bases between. The CDR3 covers 16 residues. Germline V lookup: CDR1 MGHRA, CDR2 YSYEKL.

The chain employs TRBV5-5 and TRBJ2-6; TRBD1 might be the D (5 bases). The germline CDR1 and CDR2 sequences are SGHKS and YYEKEE (reference sequence). The CDR3 totals 17 residues. V shed 4 bases and J shed 3 bases, with 17 bases lying between them. CDR3 amino acids: CASSPRAGANGANVLTF. The DNA for the CDR3 is TGTGCCAGCAGCCCCAGGGCTGGCGCTAATGGGGCCAACGTCCTGACTTTC.

The chain joins TRBV6-1 to TRBJ1-4; D unclear. The CDR3 covers 15 residues. Trimming took 3 bases from V and 0 from J, leaving 8 bases between them. In germline, CDR1 is MNHNS, CDR2 SASEGT. For the CDR3, the DNA is TGTGCCAGCAGTGATCCGGGAGCAACTAATGAAAAACTGTTTTTT. This translates into CASSDPGATNEKLFF.

The V and J genes are TRBV4-3 and TRBJ2-7; TRBD1 might be the D (6 bases). CDR1 and CDR2 (germline): LGHNA, YSLEER. The CDR3 spans 16 residues. Trimming removed 0 bases at V and 7 bases at J, with 19 bases between. The CDR3 loop is CASSQDLAAWGREQYF. In nucleotides, the CDR3 is TGCGCCAGCAGCCAAGATTTAGCAGCGTGGGGGCGGGAGCAGTACTTC.

V and J are TRBV27 and TRBJ2-6; 9 positions match TRBD1. CDR1 MNHEY and CDR2 SMNVEV come from the germline V gene (reference sequence). The CDR3 length is 17 residues. Trimming at V came to 5 bases and at J to 4 bases, leaving 9 bases not matched to a gene. As DNA, the CDR3 is TGTGCCAGCAGTCCGAACAGGGGGCAGGCCGGGGCCAACGTCCTGACTTTC. Translating it yields CASSPNRGQAGANVLTF. Combining the CDR3 with reference TRBV27 and TRBJ2-6 gives the whole variable domain EAQVTQNPRYLITVTGKKLTVTCSQNMNHEYMSWYRQDPGLGLRQIYYSMNVEVTDKGDVPEGYKVSRKEKRNFPLILESPSPNQTSLYFCASSPNRGQAGANVLTFGAGSRLTVL.

V and J are TRBV7-2 and TRBJ2-5, with a weak D call TRBD1 (6 bases). The CDR3 totals 14 residues. CDR1 is SGHTA and CDR2 is FQGNSA in the germline V gene. The V end was cut by 5 bases, the J end by 5 bases, with 15 bases between. CDR3 amino acids: CASSQGQSKETQYF. In DNA form, the CDR3 reads TGTGCCAGCAGCCAAGGACAGAGCAAGGAGACCCAGTACTTC.

This clone was found a few times. The rearrangement uses TRBV6-6 and TRBJ1-5; 7 bases align to TRBD1. The CDR3 loop spans 15 amino acids. Germline V gene sequence: CDR1 MNHNY, CDR2 SVGAGI (reference sequence). The trim removed 8 bases at V and 0 bases at J, leaving 7 bases unmatched. This CDR3 reads CASGKGTDSNQPQHF. The CDR3 DNA follows: TGTGCCAGCGGTAAAGGGACAGATAGCAATCAGCCCCAGCATTTT.

This rearrangement joins TRBV11-2 to TRBJ2-1; 9 bases line up with TRBD2. V gave up 5 bases and J gave up 7 bases; unmatched junction bases: 12. Germline CDR1 and CDR2: SGHAT and FQNNGV. CDR3 size: 16 residues. This CDR3 reads CASSPTRLAGLNEQFF. The CDR3 DNA reads as TGTGCCAGCAGCCCTACTCGGCTAGCGGGATTAAATGAGCAGTTCTTC.

The J gene is TRBJ1-1, the V gene TRBV20-1; TRBD1 agrees at 10 bases. The germline V gene has CDR1 DFQATT and CDR2 SNEGSKA (reference sequence). Trimming cost V 4 bases and J 7 bases; bases outside gene matches: 6. CDR3 size: 13 residues. As DNA, the CDR3 is TGCAGTGCTACTGACAGGGGGCGGGGTGAAGCTTTCTTT. Its protein product is CSATDRGRGEAFF.

A single count supports this clone. The J gene is TRBJ1-1, the V gene TRBV6-6, with unresolved D. The V end was cut by 7 bases, the J end by 1 base, with 13 bases between. Germline V lookup: CDR1 MNHNY, CDR2 SVGAGI (reference sequence). This CDR3 spans 14 amino acids. The CDR3 DNA reads TGTGCCAGCATGGAGGAACAGACGAACACTGAAGCTTTCTTT. Translation gives CASMEEQTNTEAFF.

This clone was counted a single time. J is TRBJ1-3 and V is TRBV15; perhaps TRBD1 as D (5 bases). Trimming removed 1 base at V and 2 bases at J, with 15 bases between. This CDR3 is 17 amino acids long. Germline lookup yields CDR1 LNHNV and CDR2 YYDKDF (reference sequence). CDR3 nucleotide sequence: TGTGCCACCAGCAGAGCTAGCGGGACCTCGGCTGGAAACACCATATATTTT. Amino acids: CATSRASGTSAGNTIYF.

This chain connects TRBV7-2 to TRBJ2-1; D unresolved. The CDR3 totals 14 residues. Germline lookup yields CDR1 SGHTA and CDR2 FQGNSA. Trimming shortened V by 2 bases and J by 5 bases, and 10 bases separated the two germline ends. The CDR3: CASSLTTKNNEQFF. The CDR3 region has the DNA TGTGCCAGCAGCTTAACTACCAAAAACAATGAGCAGTTCTTC.

This chain uses TRBV9 with TRBJ2-7, with 12 bases lining up with TRBD2. The J segment lost 7 bases and the V segment lost 4 bases, leaving 6 bases of the junction unmatched. This CDR3 is built from 14 residues. Germline-derived CDR1 and CDR2 are SGDLS and YYNGEE. The CDR3 reads CASSLTSGRGEQYF. The CDR3 coding sequence is TGTGCCAGCAGCCTGACTAGCGGGAGAGGTGAGCAGTACTTC.

This chain joins TRBV3-1 (or the pseudogene TRBV3-2) and TRBJ2-1; TRBD2 aligns across 13 bases. The CDR3 has 18 amino acids. The germline gives CDR1 LGHDT, CDR2 YNNKEL (reference sequence). Germline trimming cut 0 bases from V and 6 bases from J; bases unmatched to any gene: 8. CDR3 in DNA: TGTGCCAGCAGCCAAGATCCGGGACTAGCGGGACTTTCCAATGAGCAGTTCTTC. Encoded protein: CASSQDPGLAGLSNEQFF.

The CDR3: CASRTSQGQNNQPQHF. DNA of the CDR3: TGTGCCAGCAGGACTAGCCAAGGACAGAACAATCAGCCCCAGCATTTT. The rearrangement joins TRBV28 to TRBJ1-5, with D maybe TRBD1 (6 bases). This CDR3 is 16 amino acids long. Trimming took off 6 bases at V and 3 bases at J, with 18 bases between the two ends. CDR1 and CDR2 from the germline V gene are MDHEN and SYDVKM.

This chain uses TRBV20-1 with TRBJ2-5; D might be TRBD2 (5 bases). The V gene lost 3 bases and the J gene lost 7 bases, with 15 bases spanning the gap. Germline V gene lookup returns CDR1 DFQATT and CDR2 SNEGSKA (reference sequence). This CDR3 region has 13 residues. The CDR3 loop is CSASGPQAGTQYF. CDR3 in DNA: TGCAGTGCTAGTGGTCCCCAGGCGGGGACCCAGTACTTC.

The sample holds a few counts of this clone. The chain employs TRBV2 and TRBJ2-1, with 8 bases fitting TRBD2. The CDR3 has 17 amino acids. CDR1 SNHLY and CDR2 FYNNEI come from the germline V gene. Losses at the gene ends were 2 bases for V and 10 bases for J; bases not matched to a gene: 16. The CDR3 DNA follows: TGTGCCAGCAGTGAACTCTCGGGAGGGCAGTTCCTTCGCGAGCAGTTCTTC. Its protein product is CASSELSGGQFLREQFF.

The chain combines TRBV9 with TRBJ1-2; 8 bases fit TRBD1. Germline loops: CDR1 SGDLS, CDR2 YYNGEE. Trimming removed 2 bases from V and 5 bases from J; junction bases left unmatched: 5. The CDR3 runs to 14 residues. The CDR3 region has the DNA TGTGCCAGCAGCGTTGGGCAGGGGGCTTATGGCTACACCTTC. This gives the protein CASSVGQGAYGYTF.